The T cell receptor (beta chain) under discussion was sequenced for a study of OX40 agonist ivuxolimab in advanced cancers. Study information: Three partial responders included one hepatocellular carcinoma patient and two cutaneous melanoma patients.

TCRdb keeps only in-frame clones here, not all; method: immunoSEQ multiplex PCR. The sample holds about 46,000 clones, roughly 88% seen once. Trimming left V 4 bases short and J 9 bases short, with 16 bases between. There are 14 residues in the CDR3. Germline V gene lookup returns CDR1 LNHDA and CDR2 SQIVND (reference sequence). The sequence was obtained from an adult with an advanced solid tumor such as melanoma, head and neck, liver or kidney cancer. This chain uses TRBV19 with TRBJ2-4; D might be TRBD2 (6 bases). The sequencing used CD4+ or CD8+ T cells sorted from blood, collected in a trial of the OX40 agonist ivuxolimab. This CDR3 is CASSTGGGASIQYF. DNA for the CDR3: TGTGCCAGTAGTACCGGAGGAGGGGCCAGCATTCAGTACTTC.